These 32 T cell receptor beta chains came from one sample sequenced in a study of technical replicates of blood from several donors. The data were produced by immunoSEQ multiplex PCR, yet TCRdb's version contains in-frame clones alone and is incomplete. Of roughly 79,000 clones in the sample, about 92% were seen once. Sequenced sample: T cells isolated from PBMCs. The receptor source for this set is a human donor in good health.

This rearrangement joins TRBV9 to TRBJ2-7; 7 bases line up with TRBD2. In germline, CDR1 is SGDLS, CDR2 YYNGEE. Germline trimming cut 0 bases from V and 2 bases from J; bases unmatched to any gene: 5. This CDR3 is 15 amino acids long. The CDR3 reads CASSVGASGPYEQYF. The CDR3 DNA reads TGTGCCAGCAGCGTAGGGGCTAGCGGCCCCTACGAGCAGTACTTC. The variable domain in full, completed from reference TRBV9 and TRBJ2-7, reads DSGVTQTPKHLITATGQRVTLRCSPRSGDLSVYWYQQSLDQGLQFLIQYYNGEERAKGNILERFSAQQFPDLHSELNLSSLELGDSALYFCASSVGASGPYEQYFGPGTRLTVT.

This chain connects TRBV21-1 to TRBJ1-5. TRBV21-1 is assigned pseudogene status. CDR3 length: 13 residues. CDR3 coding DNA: TGTGCCAGCAGCAAGAGGGAGGCCCAGCCCCAGCATTTT. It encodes CASSKREAQPQHF.

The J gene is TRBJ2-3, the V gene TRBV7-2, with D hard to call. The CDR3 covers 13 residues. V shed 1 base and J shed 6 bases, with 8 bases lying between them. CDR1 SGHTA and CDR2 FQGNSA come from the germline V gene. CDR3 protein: CASSLGPLDTQYF. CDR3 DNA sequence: TGTGCCAGCAGCTTAGGGCCCTTGGATACGCAGTATTTT.

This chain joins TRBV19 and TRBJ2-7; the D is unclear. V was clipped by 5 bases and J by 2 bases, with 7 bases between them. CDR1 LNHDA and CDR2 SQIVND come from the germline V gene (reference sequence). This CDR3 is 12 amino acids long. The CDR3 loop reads CASSDTAYEQYF. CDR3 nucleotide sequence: TGTGCCAGTAGTGACACAGCCTACGAGCAGTACTTC.

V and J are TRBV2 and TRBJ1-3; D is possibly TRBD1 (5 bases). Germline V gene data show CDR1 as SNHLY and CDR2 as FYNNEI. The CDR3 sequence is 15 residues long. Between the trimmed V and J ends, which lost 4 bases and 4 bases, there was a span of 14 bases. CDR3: CASSVYRGEGNTIYF. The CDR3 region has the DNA TGTGCCAGCAGTGTTTATAGGGGCGAAGGAAACACCATATATTTT.

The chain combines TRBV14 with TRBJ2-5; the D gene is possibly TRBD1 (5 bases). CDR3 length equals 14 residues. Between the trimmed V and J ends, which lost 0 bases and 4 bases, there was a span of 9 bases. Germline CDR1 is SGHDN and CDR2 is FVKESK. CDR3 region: CASSQEWQGETQYF. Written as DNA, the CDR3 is TGTGCCAGCAGCCAAGAGTGGCAGGGAGAGACCCAGTACTTC.

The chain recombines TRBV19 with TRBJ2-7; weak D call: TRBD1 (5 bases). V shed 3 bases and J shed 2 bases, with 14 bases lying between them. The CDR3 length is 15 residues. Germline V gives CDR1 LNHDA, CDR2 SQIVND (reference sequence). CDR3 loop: CASSIIWGATYEQYF. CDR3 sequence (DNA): TGTGCCAGTAGTATTATCTGGGGCGCTACCTACGAGCAGTACTTC. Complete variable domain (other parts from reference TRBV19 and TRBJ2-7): DGGITQSPKYLFRKEGQNVTLSCEQNLNHDAMYWYRQDPGQGLRLIYYSQIVNDFQKGDIAEGYSVSREKKESFPLTVTSAQKNPTAFYLCASSIIWGATYEQYFGPGTRLTVT.

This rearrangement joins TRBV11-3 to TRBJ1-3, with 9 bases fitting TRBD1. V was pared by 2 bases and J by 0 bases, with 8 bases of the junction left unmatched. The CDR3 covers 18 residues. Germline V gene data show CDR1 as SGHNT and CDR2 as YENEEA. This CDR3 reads CASSLRTRDRASGNTIYF. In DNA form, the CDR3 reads TGTGCCAGCAGCTTAAGGACTCGGGACAGGGCCTCTGGAAACACCATATATTTT.

CDR3 DNA: TGTGCCACCAGCAGAGGGACTACTAGCGCCAGCACAGATACGCAGTATTTT. This codes for CATSRGTTSASTDTQYF. The V and J genes are TRBV15 and TRBJ2-3; 7 bases fit TRBD2. The germline gives CDR1 LNHNV, CDR2 YYDKDF (reference sequence). V dropped 1 base and J dropped 0; count of bases not matched to a gene: 7. The CDR3 consists of 17 residues.

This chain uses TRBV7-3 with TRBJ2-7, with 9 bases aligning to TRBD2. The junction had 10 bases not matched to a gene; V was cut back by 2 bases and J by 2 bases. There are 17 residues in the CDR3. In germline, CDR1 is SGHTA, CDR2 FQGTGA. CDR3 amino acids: CASSLGSGRLPTYEQYF. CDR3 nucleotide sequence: TGTGCCAGCAGCTTAGGCAGCGGGAGGCTTCCTACCTACGAGCAGTACTTC.

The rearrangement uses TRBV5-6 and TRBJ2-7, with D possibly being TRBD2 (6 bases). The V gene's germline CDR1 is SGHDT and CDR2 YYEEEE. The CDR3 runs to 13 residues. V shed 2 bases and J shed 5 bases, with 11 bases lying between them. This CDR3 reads CASSFGGNDEQYF. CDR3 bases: TGTGCCAGCAGCTTTGGCGGGAACGACGAGCAGTACTTC.

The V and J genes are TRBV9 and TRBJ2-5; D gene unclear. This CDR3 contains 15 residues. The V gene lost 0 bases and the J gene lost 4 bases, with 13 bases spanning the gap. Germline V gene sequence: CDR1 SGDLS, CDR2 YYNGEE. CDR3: CASSVGSSTVETQYF. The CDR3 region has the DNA TGTGCCAGCAGCGTAGGATCGTCTACAGTAGAGACCCAGTACTTC.

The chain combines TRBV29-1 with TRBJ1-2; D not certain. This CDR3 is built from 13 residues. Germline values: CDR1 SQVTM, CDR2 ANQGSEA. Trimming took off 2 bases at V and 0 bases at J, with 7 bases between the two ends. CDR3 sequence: CSVESFANYGYTF. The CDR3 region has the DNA TGCAGCGTTGAAAGCTTCGCTAACTATGGCTACACCTTC.

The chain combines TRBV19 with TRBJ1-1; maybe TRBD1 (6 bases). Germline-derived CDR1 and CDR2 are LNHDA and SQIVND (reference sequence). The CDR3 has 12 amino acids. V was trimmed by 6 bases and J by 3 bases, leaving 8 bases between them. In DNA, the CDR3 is TGTGCCAGTAGCTACAGGGACACTGAAGCTTTCTTT. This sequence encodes CASSYRDTEAFF.

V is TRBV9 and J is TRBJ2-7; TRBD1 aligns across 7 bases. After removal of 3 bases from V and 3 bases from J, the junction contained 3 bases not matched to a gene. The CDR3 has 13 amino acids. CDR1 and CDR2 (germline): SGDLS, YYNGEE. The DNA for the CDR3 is TGTGCCAGCAGCGGCCGACAGGGCTACGAGCAGTACTTC. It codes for CASSGRQGYEQYF.

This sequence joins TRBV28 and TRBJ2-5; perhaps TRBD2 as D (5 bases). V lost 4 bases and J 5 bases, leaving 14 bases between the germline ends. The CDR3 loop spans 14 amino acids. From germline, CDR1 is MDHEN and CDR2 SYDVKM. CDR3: CASSSSDLRETQYF. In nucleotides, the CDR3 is TGTGCCAGCAGTTCCTCGGACTTAAGGGAGACCCAGTACTTC.

The CDR3 reads CASSPQLAGGGTDTQYF. CDR3 bases: TGTGCCAGCAGTCCACAGCTAGCGGGAGGGGGCACAGATACGCAGTATTTT. The chain uses TRBV5-4 and TRBJ2-3, with 12 bases lining up with TRBD2. The CDR3 is made up of 17 amino acids. Germline V gene data show CDR1 as SGHNT and CDR2 as YYREEE (reference sequence). The J segment lost 1 base and the V segment lost 5 bases, leaving 8 bases of the junction unmatched.

CDR3 in DNA: TGTGCCAGCAGCTCCCCAGGGGGCGCGTTGACTGAAGCTTTCTTT. It is translated as CASSSPGGALTEAFF. The rearrangement links TRBV7-6 to TRBJ1-1, with 8 positions matching TRBD1. Germline lookup yields CDR1 SGHVS and CDR2 FNYEAQ. V shed 4 bases, J shed 5 bases, and the junction held 9 bases outside the gene matches. The CDR3 extends over 15 amino acids. Variable domain in full (rest from reference TRBV7-6 and TRBJ1-1): GAGVSQSPRYKVTKRGQDVALRCDPISGHVSLYWYRQALGQGPEFLTYFNYEAQQDKSGLPNDRFSAERPEGSISTLTIQRTEQRDSAMYRCASSSPGGALTEAFFGQGTRLTVV.

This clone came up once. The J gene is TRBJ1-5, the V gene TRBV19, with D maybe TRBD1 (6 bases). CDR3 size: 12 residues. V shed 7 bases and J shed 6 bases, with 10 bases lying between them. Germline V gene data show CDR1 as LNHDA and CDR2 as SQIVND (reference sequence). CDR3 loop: CASKTGGQPQHF. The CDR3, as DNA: TGTGCCAGTAAGACAGGTGGTCAGCCCCAGCATTTT. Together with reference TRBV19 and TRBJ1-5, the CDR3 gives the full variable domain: DGGITQSPKYLFRKEGQNVTLSCEQNLNHDAMYWYRQDPGQGLRLIYYSQIVNDFQKGDIAEGYSVSREKKESFPLTVTSAQKNPTAFYLCASKTGGQPQHFGDGTRLSIL.

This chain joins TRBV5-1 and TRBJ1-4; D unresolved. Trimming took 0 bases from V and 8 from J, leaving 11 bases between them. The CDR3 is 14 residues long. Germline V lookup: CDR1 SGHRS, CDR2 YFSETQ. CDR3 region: CASSLGRGEEKLFF. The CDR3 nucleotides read TGCGCCAGCAGCTTGGGCAGAGGCGAGGAAAAACTGTTTTTT.

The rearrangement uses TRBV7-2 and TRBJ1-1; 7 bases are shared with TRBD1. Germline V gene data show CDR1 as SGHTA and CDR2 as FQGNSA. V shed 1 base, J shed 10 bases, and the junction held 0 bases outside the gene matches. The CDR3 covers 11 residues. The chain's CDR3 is CASSLDRGAFF. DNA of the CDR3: TGTGCCAGCAGCTTAGACAGGGGAGCTTTCTTT.

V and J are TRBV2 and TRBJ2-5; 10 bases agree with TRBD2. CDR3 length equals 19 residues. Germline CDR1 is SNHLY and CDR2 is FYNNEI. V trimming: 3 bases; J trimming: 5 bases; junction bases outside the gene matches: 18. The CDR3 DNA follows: TGTGCCAGCAGTGATGAGGGGGGCCCTGCTAGCGGGAGAAGGGAGACCCAGTACTTC. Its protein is CASSDEGGPASGRRETQYF.

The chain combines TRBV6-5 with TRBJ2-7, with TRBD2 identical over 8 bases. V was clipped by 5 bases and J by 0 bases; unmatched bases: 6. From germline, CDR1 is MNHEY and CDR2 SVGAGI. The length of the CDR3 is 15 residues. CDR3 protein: CASSRPSGSSYEQYF. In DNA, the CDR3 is TGTGCCAGCAGTCGCCCAAGCGGGAGCTCCTACGAGCAGTACTTC.

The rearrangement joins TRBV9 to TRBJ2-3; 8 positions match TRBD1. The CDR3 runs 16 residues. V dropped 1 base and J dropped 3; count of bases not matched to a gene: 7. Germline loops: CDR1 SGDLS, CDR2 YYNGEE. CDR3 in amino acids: CASSVIPGGITDTQYF. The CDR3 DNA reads TGTGCCAGCAGCGTAATCCCAGGGGGCATTACAGATACGCAGTATTTT.

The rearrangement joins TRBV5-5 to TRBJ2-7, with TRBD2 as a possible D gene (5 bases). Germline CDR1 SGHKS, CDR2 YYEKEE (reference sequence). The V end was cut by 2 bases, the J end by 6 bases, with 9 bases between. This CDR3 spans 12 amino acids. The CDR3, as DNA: TGTGCCAGCAGCTTCGTGGGAGCCGAGCAGTACTTC. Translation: CASSFVGAEQYF.

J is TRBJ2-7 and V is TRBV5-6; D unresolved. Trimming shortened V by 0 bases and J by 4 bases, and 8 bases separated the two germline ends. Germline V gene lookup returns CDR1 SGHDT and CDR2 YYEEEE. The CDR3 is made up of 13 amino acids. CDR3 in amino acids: CASSLERVYEQYF. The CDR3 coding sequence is TGTGCCAGCAGCTTGGAACGGGTTTACGAGCAGTACTTC.

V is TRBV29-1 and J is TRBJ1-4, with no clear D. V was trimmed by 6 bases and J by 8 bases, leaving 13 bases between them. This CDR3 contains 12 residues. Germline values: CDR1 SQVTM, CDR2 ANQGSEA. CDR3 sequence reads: CSVLLGFEKLFF. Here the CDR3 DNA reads TGCAGCGTCCTCCTGGGCTTCGAAAAACTGTTTTTT.

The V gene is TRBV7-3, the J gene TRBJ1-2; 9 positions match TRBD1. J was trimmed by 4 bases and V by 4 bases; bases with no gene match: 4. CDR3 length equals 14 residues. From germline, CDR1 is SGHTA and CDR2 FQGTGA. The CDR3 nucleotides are TGTGCCAGCAGCTCGAGGGACAGGGCCTATGGCTACACCTTC. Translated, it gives CASSSRDRAYGYTF.

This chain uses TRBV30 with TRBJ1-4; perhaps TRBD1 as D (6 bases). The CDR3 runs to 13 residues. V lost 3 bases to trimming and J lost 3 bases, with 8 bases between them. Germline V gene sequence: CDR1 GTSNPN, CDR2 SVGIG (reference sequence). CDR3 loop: CAWRQGPNEKLFF. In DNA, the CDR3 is TGTGCCTGGAGACAGGGTCCTAATGAAAAACTGTTTTTT.

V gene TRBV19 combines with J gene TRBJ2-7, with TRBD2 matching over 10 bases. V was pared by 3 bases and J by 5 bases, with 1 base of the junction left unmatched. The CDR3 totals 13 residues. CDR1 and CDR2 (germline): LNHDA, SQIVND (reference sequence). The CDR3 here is CASSILAGDEQYF. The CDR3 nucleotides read TGTGCCAGTAGTATCCTAGCGGGAGACGAGCAGTACTTC.

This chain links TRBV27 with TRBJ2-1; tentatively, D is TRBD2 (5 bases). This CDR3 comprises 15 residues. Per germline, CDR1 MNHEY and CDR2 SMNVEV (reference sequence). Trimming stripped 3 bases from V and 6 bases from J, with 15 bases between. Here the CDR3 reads CASSLLQGSPNEQFF. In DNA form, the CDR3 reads TGTGCCAGCAGTTTGTTACAAGGGAGTCCCAATGAGCAGTTCTTC.

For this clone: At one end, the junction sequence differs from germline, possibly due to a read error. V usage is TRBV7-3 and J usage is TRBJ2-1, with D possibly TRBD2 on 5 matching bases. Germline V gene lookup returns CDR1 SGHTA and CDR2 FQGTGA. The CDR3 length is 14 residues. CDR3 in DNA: TGTGCCAGCAGCCTAACCGGAGGCTACAATGAGCAGTTCTTC. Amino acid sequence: CASSLTGGYNEQFF.